These 32 T cell receptor beta chains were sequenced from one sample in a study of breast tumors, draining lymph nodes, adjacent tissues. TCRdb re-analysed the multiplex PCR reads in MiXCR, keeping a single row per CDR3 protein. Counted here are 70,000 or so distinct CDR3 sequences, around two fifths occurring once; the ten biggest clones make up about 8.4%. Specimen: breast tumor tissue. The receptor source for this set is a female donor with breast cancer. Some clones in this sample may be carry-over from other donors' samples.

In this sample, this clonotype turned up a few times. The chain carries TRBV14 and TRBJ2-3, with a weak D call TRBD1 (5 bases). In germline, CDR1 is SGHDN, CDR2 FVKESK. The V and J ends lost 0 bases and 8 bases respectively, with 15 bases between them. This CDR3 has 15 amino acids. The CDR3 sequence: CASSQEQGGIGTQYF. CDR3 bases: TGTGCCAGCAGCCAAGAGCAGGGTGGAATTGGTACGCAGTATTTT. Drawing the rest from reference TRBV14 and TRBJ2-3, the complete variable domain is EAGVTQFPSHSVIEKGQTVTLRCDPISGHDNLYWYRRVMGKEIKFLLHFVKESKQDESGMPNNRFLAERTGGTYSTLKVQPAELEDSGVYFCASSQEQGGIGTQYFGPGTRLTVL.

The rearrangement uses TRBV5-1 and TRBJ2-3, with D perhaps matching TRBD1 or TRBD2 (5 bases each). Looked up from germline, CDR1 is SGHRS and CDR2 is YFSETQ. CDR3 length: 14 amino acids. V shed 10 bases and J shed 2 bases, with 17 bases lying between them. CDR3 sequence reads: CAHRGRENTDTQYF. The CDR3 DNA reads TGCGCCCACCGAGGCAGGGAGAACACAGATACGCAGTATTTT.

The table lists this clonotype with many counts. J is TRBJ2-3 and V is TRBV12-3 or TRBV12-4; the D call may be TRBD1 or TRBD2 (5 bases each). V gave up 6 bases and J gave up 4 bases, with 14 bases separating them. The CDR3 is 14 residues long. CDR3 protein: CASSRDHSADTQYF. The CDR3 DNA follows: TGTGCCAGCAGCCGGGACCATAGCGCAGATACGCAGTATTTT.

The chain carries TRBV30 and TRBJ1-2; D not resolved. CDR3 size: 11 residues. The germline V gene encodes CDR1 GTSNPN and CDR2 SVGIG (reference sequence). Trimming removed 2 bases from V and 5 bases from J, with 6 bases in between. The DNA of the CDR3 is TGTGCCTGGAGTTTAAATTATGGCTACACCTTC. Encoded protein: CAWSLNYGYTF.

Ten or more counts support this clonotype. The CDR3 reads CASSYWAHEQFF. The CDR3 DNA is TGTGCCAGCAGTTACTGGGCACATGAGCAGTTCTTC. V gene TRBV12-3 or TRBV12-4 combines with J gene TRBJ2-1; the D is unclear. Trimming cost V 4 bases and J 8 bases, with 9 bases left between them. This CDR3 has 12 amino acids.

In its sample, this clonotype was seen many times. V gene TRBV28 combines with J gene TRBJ1-2; D remains ambiguous. This CDR3 has 12 amino acids. Germline lookup yields CDR1 MDHEN and CDR2 SYDVKM. V was clipped by 2 bases and J by 1 base, with 2 bases between them. The CDR3 bases are TGTGCCAGCAGTTTAAATAACTATGGCTACACCTTC. This gives the protein CASSLNNYGYTF.

The CDR3, as DNA: TGTGCCACCAGCATAGATTTACGGGGAAAAAACATTCAGTACTTC. It encodes CATSIDLRGKNIQYF. This rearrangement joins TRBV15 to TRBJ2-4; maybe TRBD2 (5 bases). The CDR3 runs 15 residues. Germline lookup yields CDR1 LNHNV and CDR2 YYDKDF (reference sequence). Between the trimmed V and J ends, which lost 4 bases and 4 bases, there was a span of 14 bases.

In this sample, this clonotype turned up a few times. This sequence may be a read error, since a much larger clone differs from it by one base. V is TRBV20-1 and J is TRBJ2-2, with 7 bases aligning to TRBD2. V shed 1 base and J 1 base; nucleotides not matched to a gene: 9. CDR1 and CDR2 from the germline V gene are DFQATT and SNEGSKA (reference sequence). The CDR3 is made up of 17 amino acids. The CDR3 is CSARGMMASGNTGELFF. CDR3 bases: TGCAGTGCTAGAGGAATGATGGCTAGCGGGAACACCGGGGAGCTGTTTTTT.

For this clonotype: This may be a read error: a much more frequent sequence differs by one nucleotide. The chain combines TRBV19 with TRBJ2-1; weak D call: TRBD2 (5 bases). CDR3 size: 17 residues. Per germline, CDR1 LNHDA and CDR2 SQIVND (reference sequence). DNA for the CDR3: TGTGCCAGTACCCCCGGTTTTACCACGAGGGATTACAATGAGCAGTCCTTC. It yields the protein CASTPGFTTRDYNEQSF.

Of note for this clonotype: Sequence at one end of the junction differs from germline and may be a read error. This chain uses TRBV5-4 with TRBJ1-1; D not resolved. Per germline, CDR1 SGHNT and CDR2 YYREEE (reference sequence). CDR3 length: 13 residues. The chain's CDR3 is CASSLGRNAEAFF. CDR3 sequence (DNA): TGTGCCAGCAGCTTGGGGAGGAACGCTGAAGCTTTCTTT.

With regard to this clonotype: One junction end does not reproduce the germline sequence, and a read error may be involved. The chain carries TRBV11-3 and TRBJ2-2; TRBD1 might be the D (6 bases). The CDR3 contains 11 residues. CDR1 SGHNT and CDR2 YENEEA come from the germline V gene. In DNA form, the CDR3 reads TGTGCCAGCAGCCCCCCCAGGGGAGCTGTTTTT. Translating gives CASSPPRGAVF.

This clonotype was found many times. The chain carries TRBV20-1 and TRBJ2-1, with 9 bases identical to TRBD2. There are 15 residues in the CDR3. The junction had 16 bases not matched to a gene; V was cut back by 6 bases and J by 10 bases. Germline V gene sequence: CDR1 DFQATT, CDR2 SNEGSKA (reference sequence). The CDR3 DNA reads as TGCAGTGCCAGCTTCGAGGCGGGGGGGCTTGGAGAGCAGTTCTTC. Encoded protein: CSASFEAGGLGEQFF.

The chain links TRBV12-3 or TRBV12-4 to TRBJ1-1; a possible D gene is TRBD1 (5 bases). The CDR3 extends over 10 amino acids. Trimming left V 1 base short and J 11 bases short, with 5 bases between. Here the CDR3 reads CASSLGDAFF. CDR3 in DNA: TGTGCCAGCAGTTTAGGGGACGCTTTCTTT.

This clonotype is medium-sized by share. This rearrangement joins TRBV12-3 or TRBV12-4 to TRBJ1-2; TRBD1 matches at 7 bases. J was trimmed by 1 base and V by 7 bases; bases with no gene match: 12. This CDR3 is 16 amino acids long. The CDR3 here is CASTPGTAGLNYGYTF. CDR3 nucleotide sequence: TGTGCCAGCACCCCCGGGACAGCCGGTCTTAACTATGGCTACACCTTC.

This clonotype was counted a few times. With a much larger clone just one base away, this may be a read error. CDR3 bases: TGCAGTGCTAGTAGGGCAGGGGGAGGTACAGGCAATCAGCCCCAGCATTTT. This sequence encodes CSASRAGGGTGNQPQHF. V and J are TRBV20-1 and TRBJ1-5; 7 bases map to TRBD1. Trimming at V came to 3 bases and at J to 2 bases, leaving 13 bases not matched to a gene. Germline CDR1 and CDR2: DFQATT and SNEGSKA (reference sequence). This CDR3 is 17 amino acids long.

The chain combines TRBV6-4 with TRBJ2-5; 10 nucleotides agree with TRBD2. Germline V gives CDR1 MRHNA, CDR2 SNTAGT. This CDR3 is built from 16 residues. V gave up 0 bases and J gave up 3 bases; unmatched junction bases: 4. CDR3 DNA: TGTGCCAGCAGTGACTCCCCTAGCGGGAGTGAAGAGACCCAGTACTTC. Its protein is CASSDSPSGSEETQYF.

This clonotype occurred many times. V and J are TRBV18 and TRBJ2-3; 10 bases agree with TRBD2. Trimming took 1 base from V and 11 from J; bases not matched to a gene: 9. The CDR3 totals 15 residues. Germline-derived CDR1 and CDR2 are KGHSH and LQKENI. For the CDR3, the DNA is TGTGCCAGCTCACCACGGCTGTCTAGCGGGAGTAGGCAGTATTTT. Its translation is CASSPRLSSGSRQYF.

This clonotype was seen ten or more times. The CDR3 bases are TGTGCCAGCAGCTTAGGGGTTATGTACGAGCAGTACTTC. It specifies CASSLGVMYEQYF. The chain links TRBV7-8 to TRBJ2-7; D is unclear. The CDR3 consists of 13 residues. V dropped 1 base and J dropped 4 bases, with 8 bases sitting between them. Germline V lookup: CDR1 SGHVS, CDR2 FQNEAQ.

This clonotype was seen just once. The V gene is TRBV29-1, the J gene TRBJ1-2; TRBD1 matches at 8 bases. This CDR3 is built from 13 residues. The V gene end was trimmed by 8 bases and the J gene end by 8 bases; junction bases not matched to a gene: 13. CDR1 and CDR2 (germline): SQVTM, ANQGSEA. The CDR3 nucleotides read TGCAGCAGTTACGGTGGACAGGGAAAAGGCTACACCTTC. This gives the protein CSSYGGQGKGYTF.

This clonotype has a count of ten or more. The chain joins TRBV6-5 to TRBJ1-4, with TRBD1 matching over 8 bases. The junction had 12 bases not matched to a gene; V was cut back by 4 bases and J by 8 bases. Germline V gives CDR1 MNHEY, CDR2 SVGAGI. CDR3 length: 16 residues. CDR3 residues: CASSSFSRGLEEKLFF. The CDR3, as DNA: TGTGCCAGCAGTTCCTTTTCCAGGGGGCTAGAAGAAAAACTGTTTTTT.

The rearrangement uses TRBV7-7 and TRBJ2-5; D call uncertain. In germline, CDR1 is SSHAT, CDR2 FNYEAQ (reference sequence). This CDR3 contains 13 residues. CDR3 nucleotide sequence: TGTGCTAGAAGATCCGGTCTTCAAGAGACCCAGTACTTC. Translated, it gives CARRSGLQETQYF.

On this clonotype itself: A much larger clone lies one base from this, so it may be a read error. The chain links TRBV6-5 to TRBJ1-2, with 8 bases fitting TRBD1. CDR1 MNHEY and CDR2 SVGAGI come from the germline V gene. The CDR3 runs 17 residues. The CDR3 coding sequence is TGTGCCAGCAGTCACTCGATCGGGCTCATGACAGGGGATGGCTACACCTTC. Protein: CASSHSIGLMTGDGYTF.

The chain has TRBV6-5 and TRBJ1-4, with D possibly TRBD1 on 5 matching bases. V gave up 8 bases and J gave up 6 bases, with 16 bases separating them. Germline V CDR1 and CDR2: MNHEY, SVGAGI. The CDR3 consists of 14 residues. The CDR3 bases are TGTGCCAGCCGTATCTGGGGCGTTGATGAAAAACTGTTTTTT. Its translation: CASRIWGVDEKLFF.

This clonotype was seen many times. The J gene is TRBJ1-3, the V gene TRBV7-8; no reliable D call. Germline V lookup: CDR1 SGHVS, CDR2 FQNEAQ. CDR3 size: 17 residues. V was shortened by 1 base and J by 0 bases, with 13 bases between the two germline ends. DNA for the CDR3: TGTGCCAGCAGCTTAGGGGCGCCAGGTCACTCTGGAAACACCATATATTTT. Translating it yields CASSLGAPGHSGNTIYF. Filled out from reference TRBV7-8 and TRBJ1-3, the complete variable domain reads GAGVSQSPRYKVAKRGQDVALRCDPISGHVSLFWYQQALGQGPEFLTYFQNEAQLDKSGLPSDRFFAERPEGSVSTLKIQRTQQEDSAVYLCASSLGAPGHSGNTIYFGEGSWLTVV.

A remark on this clonotype: The junction differs from germline at one of its ends, possibly a read error. The rearrangement joins TRBV5-6 to TRBJ2-2; TRBD1 or TRBD2 may be the D gene (5 bases each). This CDR3 spans 15 amino acids. CDR1 is SGHDT and CDR2 is YYEEEE in the germline V gene. CDR3 sequence (DNA): TGTGCCGGCAGCCTGTTTAGCTCGGGGCCCGGGGAGCTGTTTTTT. It is translated as CAGSLFSSGPGELFF.

In its sample, this clonotype was seen many times. The gene calls are TRBV20-1 and TRBJ2-7; 9 nucleotides match TRBD1. V shed 4 bases, J shed 3 bases, and the junction held 7 bases outside the gene matches. There are 14 residues in the CDR3. In germline, CDR1 is DFQATT, CDR2 SNEGSKA (reference sequence). The CDR3 here is CSAIPPGQGYEQYF. The CDR3 bases are TGCAGTGCTATTCCCCCGGGACAGGGCTACGAGCAGTACTTC.

This clonotype was seen many times. The V and J genes are TRBV6-1 and TRBJ2-3, with no clear D. The CDR3 consists of 14 residues. V gave up 2 bases and J gave up 3 bases, with 9 bases separating them. Per germline, CDR1 MNHNS and CDR2 SASEGT. The DNA of the CDR3 is TGTGCCAGCAGTGAAAAAGTAAGAACAGATACGCAGTATTTT. Its protein product is CASSEKVRTDTQYF.

Many counts were recorded for this clonotype. This sequence joins TRBV6-5 and TRBJ1-3, with 8 positions matching TRBD1. Germline trimming cut 6 bases from V and 3 bases from J; bases unmatched to any gene: 4. The germline gives CDR1 MNHEY, CDR2 SVGAGI. This CDR3 is 14 amino acids long. The CDR3 region has the DNA TGTGCCAGCAGGAGGACAGGGCTTGGAAACACCATATATTTT. It specifies CASRRTGLGNTIYF.

A word on this clonotype: Relative to the germline gene, one junction end is altered; a read error may explain this. The genes are TRBV12-3 or TRBV12-4 and TRBJ2-2, with D possibly being TRBD1 (5 bases). The CDR3 length is 12 residues. The CDR3 nucleotides read TGTGCCAGCAGCCAGATGGTAGGGGAACTGTTTTTT. It translates to CASSQMVGELFF.

This clonotype was detected once. J is TRBJ2-2 and V is TRBV6-5; 8 bases are a match to TRBD2. Germline trimming cut 5 bases from V and 1 base from J; bases unmatched to any gene: 3. The germline V gene encodes CDR1 MNHEY and CDR2 SVGAGI. CDR3 length equals 15 residues. CDR3 region: CASSSGRWNTGELFF. As DNA, the CDR3 is TGTGCCAGCAGTAGCGGGAGATGGAACACCGGGGAGCTGTTTTTT.

This CDR3 reads CSAPLGTSGGEWTQYF. The CDR3 DNA follows: TGCAGTGCGCCACTCGGGACTAGCGGGGGGGAGTGGACCCAGTACTTC. The chain couples TRBV20-1 to TRBJ2-5, with 16 bases lining up with TRBD2. The CDR3 spans 16 residues. Germline CDR1 and CDR2: DFQATT and SNEGSKA (reference sequence). The ends lost 6 bases at V and 7 bases at J; junction bases unmatched: 11.

This clonotype has a count of ten or more. The chain joins TRBV20-1 to TRBJ2-7; TRBD2 might be the D (6 bases). The length of the CDR3 is 19 residues. Trimming removed 1 base at V and 5 bases at J, with 30 bases between. The germline V gene has CDR1 DFQATT and CDR2 SNEGSKA (reference sequence). DNA for the CDR3: TGCAGTGCTAGAGCCCCTTGGGATTCTACGCACGGGAGTCGCGACGAGCAGTACTTC. Its translation is CSARAPWDSTHGSRDEQYF.